The clone carrying this T cell receptor (beta chain) was seen a few times. Its antigen is not known. The sample belongs to a study of T-cell reconstitution after alpha-beta-depleted transplantation in children. Overall study findings and caveats: T-cell numbers and diversity one year post-transplant derived largely from freshly generated T cells.

It was with unique molecular identifiers that the TCRbeta library was prepared. TCRdb fed the PCR reads into MiXCR, producing one record per CDR3 protein. This sample has around 450,000 distinct CDR3 sequences, with 8% to 11% found just once. The CDR3 has 15 residues. V gave up 6 bases and J gave up 3 bases; unmatched junction bases: 6. The germline gives CDR1 MGHRA, CDR2 YSYEKL. This TCR was recovered from a child under 10 years old with inherited bone marrow failure, due to receive a stem cell transplant. Sequenced material: PBMCs, taken before TCRalphabeta/CD19-depleted stem cell transplant. The chain recombines TRBV4-1 with TRBJ2-1; 9 positions agree with TRBD2. The CDR3 is CASRSGTSRYNEQFF. CDR3 nucleotides: TGCGCCAGCAGGTCCGGGACTAGCCGCTACAATGAGCAGTTCTTC.